The 20 T cell receptor beta chains below come from one sample, sequenced in a study of blood T cell repertoires in COVID-19. Assay: immunoSEQ multiplex PCR; the TCRdb copy retains only in-frame clones and omits some. The sample holds around 160,000 clones, over 75% seen once. The sample comprised peripheral blood. The receptors were gathered from a man between 18 and 29 years old with COVID-19, enrolled during active disease.

This chain links TRBV25-1 with TRBJ2-7; TRBD2 matches at 10 bases. From germline, CDR1 is MGHDK and CDR2 SYGVNS. This CDR3 contains 13 residues. V was pared by 6 bases and J by 6 bases, with 5 bases of the junction left unmatched. The CDR3 spells CASSLAGVAEQYF. CDR3 nucleotide sequence: TGTGCCAGCAGCCTAGCGGGAGTTGCCGAGCAGTACTTC.

CDR3 region: CASSLSQGRVGETQYF. CDR3 nucleotides: TGCGCCAGCAGCCTCTCTCAGGGCAGGGTAGGAGAGACCCAGTACTTC. The chain uses TRBV4-1 and TRBJ2-5; D is perhaps TRBD1 (5 bases). Trimming removed 4 bases at V and 4 bases at J, with 19 bases between. Germline CDR1 is MGHRA and CDR2 is YSYEKL. This CDR3 contains 16 residues.

The chain links TRBV14 to TRBJ1-1; D is uncertain. The CDR3 contains 14 residues. V was trimmed by 2 bases and J by 4 bases, leaving 11 bases between them. Germline V gene sequence: CDR1 SGHDN, CDR2 FVKESK. CDR3 in DNA: TGTGCCAGCAGCCAAACCCGATACGGCACTGAAGCTTTCTTT. This codes for CASSQTRYGTEAFF.

This clone has just one count. The chain employs TRBV3-1 (or the pseudogene TRBV3-2) and TRBJ2-1, with 12 bases that match TRBD2. J was trimmed by 7 bases and V by 3 bases; bases with no gene match: 4. Germline lookup yields CDR1 LGHDT and CDR2 YNNKEL (reference sequence). The CDR3 consists of 15 residues. The CDR3 sequence: CASSQTSGSVNEQFF. The DNA for the CDR3 is TGTGCCAGCAGCCAGACTAGCGGGAGTGTAAATGAGCAGTTCTTC.

This chain links TRBV5-1 with TRBJ2-3; TRBD2 matches at 10 bases. The germline V gene encodes CDR1 SGHRS and CDR2 YFSETQ. The CDR3 contains 20 residues. V lost 3 bases and J lost 1; bases outside the gene matches: 17. CDR3 residues: CASSWRGTLRLAGGTDTQYF. As DNA, the CDR3 is TGCGCCAGCAGCTGGAGGGGAACCTTAAGGCTAGCGGGAGGCACAGATACGCAGTATTTT. The variable domain in full, with the rest retrieved from reference TRBV5-1 and TRBJ2-3, is KAGVTQTPRYLIKTRGQQVTLSCSPISGHRSVSWYQQTPGQGLQFLFEYFSETQRNKGNFPGRFSGRQFSNSRSEMNVSTLELGDSALYLCASSWRGTLRLAGGTDTQYFGPGTRLTVL.

This clone was seen a few times. This chain links TRBV10-3 with TRBJ2-2; 8 bases map to TRBD1. V lost 0 bases, J lost 6 bases, and 6 bases stayed unmatched. This CDR3 comprises 16 residues. Germline lookup yields CDR1 ENHRY and CDR2 SYGVKD. The CDR3 DNA reads as TGTGCCATCAGTGAGTCACCGGGACAGGAGGCCGGGGAGCTGTTTTTT. Protein: CAISESPGQEAGELFF.

The chain employs TRBV30 and TRBJ2-5, with a possible D match to TRBD1 (6 bases). The CDR3 length is 13 residues. Germline-derived CDR1 and CDR2 are GTSNPN and SVGIG (reference sequence). V was clipped by 4 bases and J by 2 bases, with 11 bases between them. The CDR3 nucleotides read TGTGCCTGGATCGCCGACAGGCAAGAGACCCAGTACTTC. Translated, it gives CAWIADRQETQYF.

The chain employs TRBV7-2 and TRBJ1-6, with D tentatively TRBD1 (5 bases). From germline, CDR1 is SGHTA and CDR2 FQGNSA. The CDR3 loop spans 15 amino acids. Trimming stripped 4 bases from V and 4 bases from J, with 11 bases between. In nucleotides, the CDR3 is TGTGCCAGCAGCTCCCCTGACAGATATAATTCACCCCTCCACTTT. Protein: CASSSPDRYNSPLHF.

This chain's CDR3 is CASTLSGRAYEQYF. In DNA, the CDR3 is TGTGCCAGCACCCTTAGCGGGAGGGCGTACGAGCAGTACTTC. The chain has TRBV7-9 and TRBJ2-7; 11 nucleotides align to TRBD2. This CDR3 has 14 amino acids. The V gene's germline CDR1 is SEHNR and CDR2 FQNEAQ (reference sequence). V was pared by 7 bases and J by 4 bases, with 6 bases of the junction left unmatched.

The CDR3 spells CASSRTGRNEQYF. As DNA, the CDR3 is TGTGCCAGCAGTAGGACAGGGAGGAACGAGCAGTACTTC. The chain joins TRBV6-2 or TRBV6-3 to TRBJ2-7; TRBD1 matches at 8 bases. In germline, CDR1 is MNHEY, CDR2 SVGEGT. The CDR3 sequence is 13 residues long. The V and J ends lost 5 bases and 5 bases, in that order; junction bases with no gene match: 5.

J is TRBJ1-1 and V is TRBV23-1, with D perhaps matching TRBD1 (5 bases). TRBV23-1 is labeled an ORF, and its function is uncertain. The CDR3 is 17 residues long. Trimming shortened V by 1 base and J by 1 base, and 16 bases separated the two germline ends. CDR3: CASSQWHVTDRNTEAFF. Written as DNA, the CDR3 is TGCGCCAGCAGTCAATGGCACGTGACCGACAGGAACACTGAAGCTTTCTTT.

The chain is built from TRBV10-3 and TRBJ2-1; 11 positions match TRBD2. Germline V gene sequence: CDR1 ENHRY, CDR2 SYGVKD. V dropped 6 bases and J dropped 4; count of bases not matched to a gene: 5. The CDR3 is 15 residues long. The CDR3 loop is CAIRPGLAAYNEQFF. The CDR3 DNA reads TGTGCCATCAGACCGGGACTAGCGGCTTACAATGAGCAGTTCTTC.

This clone was seen just once. The chain uses TRBV3-1 (or the pseudogene TRBV3-2) and TRBJ2-5; D is perhaps TRBD2 (6 bases). CDR3 length: 14 amino acids. Germline CDR1 and CDR2: LGHDT and YNNKEL (reference sequence). Trimming left V 7 bases short and J 1 base short, with 13 bases between. CDR3 amino acids: CASNRRDSQETQYF. The CDR3 coding sequence is TGTGCCAGCAACCGCCGGGACTCCCAAGAGACCCAGTACTTC.

The chain has TRBV21-1 and TRBJ1-3. TRBV21-1 is listed as a pseudogene. The CDR3 runs to 14 residues. Written as DNA, the CDR3 is TGTGCCAGCGCAAGGGGGGGCACGGGAAACACCATATATTTT. Translation: CASARGGTGNTIYF.

Of note for this clone: One junction end does not reproduce the germline sequence, and a read error may be involved. The rearrangement links TRBV28 to TRBJ1-4, with D possibly TRBD1 on 6 matching bases. This CDR3 spans 22 amino acids. Germline CDR1 and CDR2: MDHEN and SYDVKM. The CDR3 spells CASSTARQVPVRGATTNEKLLF. In nucleotides, the CDR3 is TGTGCCAGCAGCACCGCCCGACAGGTTCCGGTTCGTGGTGCAACAACTAATGAAAAACTGCTTTTT. Filled out from reference TRBV28 and TRBJ1-4, the complete variable domain reads DVKVTQSSRYLVKRTGEKVFLECVQDMDHENMFWYRQDPGLGLRLIYFSYDVKMKEKGDIPEGYSVSREKKERFSLILESASTNQTSMYLCASSTARQVPVRGATTNEKLLFGSGTQLSVL.

The V gene is TRBV7-2, the J gene TRBJ2-6, with 11 positions matching TRBD1. The CDR3 consists of 17 residues. Germline CDR1 SGHTA, CDR2 FQGNSA. With V trimmed by 8 bases and J by 2 bases, 8 bases remained unmatched. CDR3 bases: TGTGCCAGCCGATTGGACAGGGGGCCCACTGGGGCCAACGTCCTGACTTTC. This encodes CASRLDRGPTGANVLTF.

The chain uses TRBV3-1 (or the pseudogene TRBV3-2) and TRBJ1-2, with D maybe TRBD1 (5 bases). V was pared by 0 bases and J by 0 bases, with 17 bases between. The CDR3 contains 18 residues. Germline values: CDR1 LGHDT, CDR2 YNNKEL (reference sequence). This CDR3 reads CASSQDPTGGLTNYGYTF. The CDR3 DNA reads as TGTGCCAGCAGCCAAGATCCCACAGGTGGTTTAACTAACTATGGCTACACCTTC.

This clone turned up a few times. The chain uses TRBV7-9 and TRBJ2-6; 7 bases are a match to TRBD1. This CDR3 has 15 amino acids. The trim removed 3 bases at V and 4 bases at J, leaving 3 bases unmatched. CDR1 SEHNR and CDR2 FQNEAQ come from the germline V gene (reference sequence). CDR3 residues: CASSLGQFGANVLTF. The DNA of the CDR3 is TGTGCCAGCAGCTTGGGACAGTTCGGGGCCAACGTCCTGACTTTC.

This chain connects TRBV24-1 to TRBJ2-2; possibly TRBD1 for D (6 bases). Germline V gene sequence: CDR1 KGHDR, CDR2 SFDVKD. The CDR3 has 15 residues. V was cut by 5 bases and J by 0 bases, with 9 bases left in between. The CDR3 here is CATSVRGTNTGELFF. CDR3 sequence (DNA): TGTGCCACCAGTGTGAGGGGGACGAACACCGGGGAGCTGTTTTTT.

The rearrangement links TRBV7-2 to TRBJ2-7, with D maybe TRBD1 (6 bases). CDR1 SGHTA and CDR2 FQGNSA come from the germline V gene. The CDR3 is 13 residues long. Deletions cut 3 bases from V and 3 bases from J, with 9 bases between. CDR3: CASSFGTLYEQYF. The CDR3 region has the DNA TGTGCCAGCAGCTTCGGGACACTCTACGAGCAGTACTTC.